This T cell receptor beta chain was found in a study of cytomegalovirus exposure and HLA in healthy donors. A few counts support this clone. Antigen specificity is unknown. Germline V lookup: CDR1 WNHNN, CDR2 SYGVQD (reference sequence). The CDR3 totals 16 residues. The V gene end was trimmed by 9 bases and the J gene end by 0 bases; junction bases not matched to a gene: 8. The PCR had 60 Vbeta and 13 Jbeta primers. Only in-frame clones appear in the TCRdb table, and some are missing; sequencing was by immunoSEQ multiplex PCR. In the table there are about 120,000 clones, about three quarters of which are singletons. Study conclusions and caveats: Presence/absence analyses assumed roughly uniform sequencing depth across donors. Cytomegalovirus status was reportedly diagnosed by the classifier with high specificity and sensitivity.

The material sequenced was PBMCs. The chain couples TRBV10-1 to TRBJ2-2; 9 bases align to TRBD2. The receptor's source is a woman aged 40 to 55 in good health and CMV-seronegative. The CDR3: CASQRASGANTGELFF. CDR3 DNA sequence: TGCGCCAGTCAAAGGGCTAGCGGGGCGAACACCGGGGAGCTGTTTTTT.